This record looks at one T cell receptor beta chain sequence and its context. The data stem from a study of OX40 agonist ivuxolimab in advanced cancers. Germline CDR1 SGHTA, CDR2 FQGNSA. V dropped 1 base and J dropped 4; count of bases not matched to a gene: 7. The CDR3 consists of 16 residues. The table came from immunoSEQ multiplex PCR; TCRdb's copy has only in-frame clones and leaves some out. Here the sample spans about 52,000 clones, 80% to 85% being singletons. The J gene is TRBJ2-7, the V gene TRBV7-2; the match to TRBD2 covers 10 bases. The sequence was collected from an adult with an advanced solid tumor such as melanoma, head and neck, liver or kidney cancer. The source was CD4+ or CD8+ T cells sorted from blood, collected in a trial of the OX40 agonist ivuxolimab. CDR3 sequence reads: CASSLVSSGGYYEQYF. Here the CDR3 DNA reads TGTGCCAGCAGCTTAGTGTCTAGCGGGGGATATTACGAGCAGTACTTC.